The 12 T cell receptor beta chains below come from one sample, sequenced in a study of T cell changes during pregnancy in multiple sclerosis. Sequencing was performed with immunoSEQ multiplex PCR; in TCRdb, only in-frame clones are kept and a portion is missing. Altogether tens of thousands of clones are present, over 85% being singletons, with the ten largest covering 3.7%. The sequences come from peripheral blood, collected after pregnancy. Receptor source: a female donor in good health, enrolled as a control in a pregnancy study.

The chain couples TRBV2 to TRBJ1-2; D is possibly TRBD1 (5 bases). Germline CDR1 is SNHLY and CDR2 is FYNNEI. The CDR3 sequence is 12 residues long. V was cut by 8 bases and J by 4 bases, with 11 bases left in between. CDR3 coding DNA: TGTGCCAGCGGAGGGGTCGTCTATGGCTACACCTTC. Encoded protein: CASGGVVYGYTF.

CDR3 sequence (DNA): TGTGCCAGCAGCGTAGGAGACAGGCGCTACGAGCAGTACTTC. Amino acids: CASSVGDRRYEQYF. The chain joins TRBV9 to TRBJ2-7; TRBD1 is a possible D gene (6 bases). The CDR3 is made up of 14 amino acids. Between the trimmed V and J ends, which lost 0 bases and 3 bases, there was a span of 10 bases. Germline V gene lookup returns CDR1 SGDLS and CDR2 YYNGEE.

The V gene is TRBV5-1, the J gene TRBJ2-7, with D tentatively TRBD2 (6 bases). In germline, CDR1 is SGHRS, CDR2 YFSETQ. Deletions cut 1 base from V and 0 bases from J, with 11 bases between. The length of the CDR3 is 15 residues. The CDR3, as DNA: TGCGCCAGCAGCTTGTCAGCGGGCAGCTCCTACGAGCAGTACTTC. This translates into CASSLSAGSSYEQYF.

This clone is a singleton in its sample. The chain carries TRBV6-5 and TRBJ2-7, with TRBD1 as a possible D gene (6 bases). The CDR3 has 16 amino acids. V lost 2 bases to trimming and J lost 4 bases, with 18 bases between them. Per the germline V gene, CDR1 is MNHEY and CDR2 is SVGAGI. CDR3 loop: CASSYPPQGKRYEQYF. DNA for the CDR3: TGTGCCAGCAGTTACCCCCCCCAGGGGAAGAGGTACGAGCAGTACTTC.

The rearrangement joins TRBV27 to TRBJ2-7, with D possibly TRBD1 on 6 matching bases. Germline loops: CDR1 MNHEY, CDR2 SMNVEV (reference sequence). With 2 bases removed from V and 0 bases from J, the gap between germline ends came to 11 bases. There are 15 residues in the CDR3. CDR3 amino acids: CASSLIPGVSYEQYF. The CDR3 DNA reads TGTGCCAGCAGTTTAATCCCAGGGGTCTCCTACGAGCAGTACTTC.

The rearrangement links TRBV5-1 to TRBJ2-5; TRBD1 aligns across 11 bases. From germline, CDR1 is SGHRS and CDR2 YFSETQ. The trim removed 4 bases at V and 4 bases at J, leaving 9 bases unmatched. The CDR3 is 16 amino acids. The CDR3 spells CASSPAGTGGGETQYF. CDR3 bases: TGCGCCAGCAGCCCGGCCGGGACAGGGGGGGGAGAGACCCAGTACTTC.

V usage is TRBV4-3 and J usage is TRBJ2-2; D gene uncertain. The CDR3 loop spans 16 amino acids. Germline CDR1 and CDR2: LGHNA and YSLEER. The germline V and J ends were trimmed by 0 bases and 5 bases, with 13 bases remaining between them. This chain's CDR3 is CASSQDLSLLTGELFF. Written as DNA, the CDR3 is TGCGCCAGCAGCCAAGATCTCTCCCTTTTAACCGGGGAGCTGTTTTTT.

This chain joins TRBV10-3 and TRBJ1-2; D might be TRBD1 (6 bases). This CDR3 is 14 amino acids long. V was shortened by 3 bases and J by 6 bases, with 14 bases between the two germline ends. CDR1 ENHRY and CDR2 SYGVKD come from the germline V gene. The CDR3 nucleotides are TGTGCCATCAGTGATAACGGGGGGGCTGATGGCTACACCTTC. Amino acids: CAISDNGGADGYTF.

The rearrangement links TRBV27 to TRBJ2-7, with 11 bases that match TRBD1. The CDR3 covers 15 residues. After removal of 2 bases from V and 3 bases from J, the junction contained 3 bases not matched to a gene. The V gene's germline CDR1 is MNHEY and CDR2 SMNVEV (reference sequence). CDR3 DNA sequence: TGTGCCAGCAGTTTAAAGGACAGGGGGCTCTACGAGCAGTACTTC. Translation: CASSLKDRGLYEQYF.

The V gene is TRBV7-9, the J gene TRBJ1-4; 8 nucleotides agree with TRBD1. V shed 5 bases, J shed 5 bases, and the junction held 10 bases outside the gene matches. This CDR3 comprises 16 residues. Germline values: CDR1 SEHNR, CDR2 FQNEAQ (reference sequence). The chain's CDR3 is CASSPSDRGVNEKLFF. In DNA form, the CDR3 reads TGTGCCAGCAGCCCTTCCGACAGGGGAGTGAATGAAAAACTGTTTTTT.

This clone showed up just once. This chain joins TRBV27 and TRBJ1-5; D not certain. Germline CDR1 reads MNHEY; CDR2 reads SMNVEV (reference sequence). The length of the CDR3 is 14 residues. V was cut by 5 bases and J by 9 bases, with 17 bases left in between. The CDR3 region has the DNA TGTGCCAGCAGTCTCGACTGGGCAGAGGGGCCCCAGCATTTT. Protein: CASSLDWAEGPQHF.

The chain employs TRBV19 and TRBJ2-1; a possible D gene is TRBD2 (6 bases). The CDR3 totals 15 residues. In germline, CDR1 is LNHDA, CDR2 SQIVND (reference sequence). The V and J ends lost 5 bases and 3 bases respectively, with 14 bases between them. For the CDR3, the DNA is TGTGCCAGTAGTCAGGGAGGTGGTGACTACAATGAGCAGTTCTTC. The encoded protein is CASSQGGGDYNEQFF.